These 2 T cell receptor beta chains came from one sample sequenced in a study of T cell responses to AZD1222 COVID-19 vaccine. Here immunoSEQ multiplex PCR was the method, and the copy in TCRdb shows in-frame clones only, minus some. The repertoire includes 140,000 or so clones, around 83% of them detected once, and approximately 5.4% sits in the top ten. Material: peripheral blood, obtained 28 days after the second AZD1222 dose. Source of these receptors: an adult who received the AZD1222 COVID-19 vaccine.

The rearrangement links TRBV19 to TRBJ1-5; 7 bases are a match to TRBD1. The CDR3 is made up of 14 amino acids. Germline trimming cut 6 bases from V and 5 bases from J; bases unmatched to any gene: 7. Germline-derived CDR1 and CDR2 are LNHDA and SQIVND (reference sequence). As DNA, the CDR3 is TGTGCCAGTAGCCCCCCGGGACAGTATCAGCCCCAGCATTTT. Its protein is CASSPPGQYQPQHF.

The chain combines TRBV6-5 with TRBJ1-1; 9 nucleotides match TRBD1. V trimming: 4 bases; J trimming: 0 bases; junction bases outside the gene matches: 0. This CDR3 has 14 amino acids. Per germline, CDR1 MNHEY and CDR2 SVGAGI. CDR3 in amino acids: CASSWTGVNTEAFF. The DNA for the CDR3 is TGTGCCAGCAGTTGGACAGGGGTGAACACTGAAGCTTTCTTT.